These 27 T cell receptor beta chains were sequenced from one sample in a study of blood T cell repertoires in COVID-19. Profiled with immunoSEQ multiplex PCR; TCRdb holds only in-frame clones, not every one. The sample has over 350,000 clones, approximately 90% seen once; the top ten hold roughly 4%. Material for sequencing was peripheral blood. The receptors shown here come from a woman aged 25 to 45 with acute or convalescent COVID-19.

The chain has TRBV11-2 and TRBJ2-7, with a possible D match to TRBD1 (5 bases). The V gene's germline CDR1 is SGHAT and CDR2 FQNNGV. The CDR3 is 13 residues long. Trimming took 3 bases from V and 1 from J, leaving 7 bases between them. CDR3 DNA: TGTGCCAGCAGCTTTTCAGGGTCCTACGAGCAGTACTTC. It is translated as CASSFSGSYEQYF.

This clone occurred a few times. J is TRBJ2-6 and V is TRBV7-9; 9 bases line up with TRBD1. The V segment lost 5 bases and the J segment 2 bases; nucleotides outside the gene matches: 10. Germline values: CDR1 SEHNR, CDR2 FQNEAQ (reference sequence). The length of the CDR3 is 18 residues. CDR3 DNA sequence: TGTGCCAGCAGCCCCCGGGACAGGGTCGTCGCTGGGGCCAACGTCCTGACTTTC. Translating gives CASSPRDRVVAGANVLTF.

The gene calls are TRBV24-1 and TRBJ2-7; 8 bases are shared with TRBD1. In germline, CDR1 is KGHDR, CDR2 SFDVKD. V gave up 3 bases and J gave up 5 bases; unmatched junction bases: 8. CDR3 length: 15 residues. CDR3 nucleotides: TGTGCCACCAGTGATCCGGAGACAGGGGCGGACGAGCAGTACTTC. Residues: CATSDPETGADEQYF.

The chain employs TRBV9 and TRBJ2-7; TRBD1 matches at 10 bases. Germline assignment: CDR1 SGDLS and CDR2 YYNGEE. Trimming removed 0 bases from V and 0 bases from J; junction bases left unmatched: 3. The length of the CDR3 is 16 residues. Here the CDR3 reads CASSVGGQGSSYEQYF. The CDR3 DNA follows: TGTGCCAGCAGCGTAGGGGGACAGGGGTCCTCCTACGAGCAGTACTTC.

The chain couples TRBV18 to TRBJ2-7; D not resolved. The CDR3 is 15 amino acids. The ends were cut back, 3 bases at V and 3 bases at J, with 15 bases in the middle. The V gene's germline CDR1 is KGHSH and CDR2 LQKENI. The CDR3 region has the DNA TGTGCCAGCTCACCTTCAGGATACCGAAACTACGAGCAGTACTTC. This translates into CASSPSGYRNYEQYF. Together with reference TRBV18 and TRBJ2-7, the CDR3 gives the full variable domain: NAGVMQNPRHLVRRRGQEARLRCSPMKGHSHVYWYRQLPEEGLKFMVYLQKENIIDESGMPKERFSAEFPKEGPSILRIQQVVRGDSAAYFCASSPSGYRNYEQYFGPGTRLTVT.

The J gene is TRBJ1-6, the V gene TRBV2; tentative D call: TRBD1 (6 bases). The CDR3 consists of 14 residues. The germline gives CDR1 SNHLY, CDR2 FYNNEI. The V and J ends lost 11 bases and 7 bases respectively, with 18 bases between them. CDR3 nucleotide sequence: TGTGCCCGGGCGGGGGGCCGGAAGAATTCACCCCTCCACTTT. Translated: CARAGGRKNSPLHF.

The CDR3 loop is CASSPWTHRGAFF. CDR3 nucleotide sequence: TGTGCCAGCAGCCCCTGGACGCACCGGGGAGCTTTCTTT. V is TRBV14 and J is TRBJ1-1; no reliable D call. The germline CDR1 and CDR2 sequences are SGHDN and FVKESK. V lost 4 bases to trimming and J lost 10 bases, with 16 bases between them. The CDR3 length is 13 residues.

J is TRBJ2-2 and V is TRBV4-2; D is perhaps TRBD2 (6 bases). Trimming pared 2 bases from V and 0 bases from J, leaving 10 bases between. Germline CDR1 LGHNA, CDR2 YNFKEQ. This CDR3 spans 16 amino acids. The CDR3 sequence: CASSQNGGTNTGELFF. The CDR3 bases are TGTGCCAGCAGCCAAAACGGGGGAACGAACACCGGGGAGCTGTTTTTT.

This rearrangement joins TRBV6-5 to TRBJ2-5, with 10 bases matching TRBD2. CDR1 is MNHEY, CDR2 SVGAGI, per germline. With V trimmed by 4 bases and J by 2 bases, 4 bases remained unmatched. The CDR3 loop spans 15 amino acids. The CDR3 DNA reads TGTGCCAGCAGTTTAGCGGGGGGTATACAAGAGACCCAGTACTTC. It yields the protein CASSLAGGIQETQYF.

This chain links TRBV12-3 or TRBV12-4 with TRBJ1-2; 9 bases match TRBD1. V lost 7 bases and J lost 4; bases outside the gene matches: 4. The CDR3 spans 13 residues. CDR3 residues: CASNQQGAYGYTF. The CDR3 DNA follows: TGTGCCAGCAACCAACAGGGGGCCTATGGCTACACCTTC.

V is TRBV21-1 and J is TRBJ1-6. TRBV21-1 corresponds to a pseudogene. The length of the CDR3 is 14 residues. CDR3 region: CANGGGPINSPLHF. DNA of the CDR3: TGTGCCAATGGGGGGGGACCGATTAATTCACCCCTCCACTTT.

The J gene is TRBJ2-3, the V gene TRBV19, with unresolved D. The CDR3 consists of 12 residues. The V end was cut by 2 bases, the J end by 6 bases, with 6 bases between. From germline, CDR1 is LNHDA and CDR2 SQIVND (reference sequence). CDR3 residues: CASSIIGDTQYF. DNA for the CDR3: TGTGCCAGTAGTATAATCGGGGATACGCAGTATTTT.

V and J are TRBV2 and TRBJ2-2, with 14 nucleotides matching TRBD2. J lost 4 bases, V lost 4 bases, and 8 bases had no gene match. This CDR3 contains 18 residues. The germline V gene encodes CDR1 SNHLY and CDR2 FYNNEI. In nucleotides, the CDR3 is TGTGCCAGCAGTGTGACTAGCGGGGGGGCAGTTGGCACCGGGGAGCTGTTTTTT. It encodes CASSVTSGGAVGTGELFF.

This clone came up a few times. The gene calls are TRBV4-1 and TRBJ1-1; D not certain. Per the germline V gene, CDR1 is MGHRA and CDR2 is YSYEKL. Trimming took 1 base from V and 1 from J, leaving 13 bases between them. The CDR3 is made up of 16 amino acids. This chain's CDR3 is CASSQGIGRANTEAFF. CDR3 nucleotides: TGCGCCAGCAGCCAAGGCATCGGGAGGGCGAACACTGAAGCTTTCTTT.

The rearrangement joins TRBV5-6 to TRBJ2-1; D is uncertain. The CDR3 is 16 residues long. Trimming stripped 4 bases from V and 0 bases from J, with 14 bases between. The germline CDR1 and CDR2 sequences are SGHDT and YYEEEE. The CDR3 spells CASSPIERSSYNEQFF. The CDR3 nucleotides read TGTGCCAGCAGCCCGATCGAGAGGAGCTCCTACAATGAGCAGTTCTTC.

CDR3 sequence: CASSPSTGQSGNTIYF. Here the CDR3 DNA reads TGCGCCAGCAGCCCGTCGACCGGACAGTCTGGAAACACCATATATTTT. The chain employs TRBV4-1 and TRBJ1-3, with D perhaps TRBD1 (6 bases). This CDR3 contains 16 residues. The ends were cut back, 4 bases at V and 1 base at J, with 14 bases in the middle. CDR1 and CDR2 (germline): MGHRA, YSYEKL.

This clone has only a few counts. The genes are TRBV2 and TRBJ2-5; maybe TRBD2 (5 bases). This CDR3 comprises 14 residues. V was trimmed by 5 bases and J by 2 bases, leaving 12 bases between them. The germline gives CDR1 SNHLY, CDR2 FYNNEI. CDR3: CASSREGWQETQYF. The CDR3 nucleotides are TGTGCCAGCAGTCGGGAAGGGTGGCAAGAGACCCAGTACTTC.

The rearrangement uses TRBV28 and TRBJ2-2; perhaps TRBD1 as D (5 bases). This CDR3 comprises 13 residues. CDR1 MDHEN and CDR2 SYDVKM come from the germline V gene. The germline V and J ends were trimmed by 6 bases and 5 bases, with 10 bases remaining between them. CDR3 loop: CASRQEGTGELFF. In DNA, the CDR3 is TGTGCCAGCAGACAGGAAGGGACCGGGGAGCTGTTTTTT.

In its sample, this clone was seen once. The rearrangement uses TRBV5-1 and TRBJ1-1; 7 nucleotides align to TRBD1. Germline CDR1 reads SGHRS; CDR2 reads YFSETQ. This CDR3 is 14 amino acids long. The J segment lost 3 bases and the V segment lost 4 bases, leaving 6 bases of the junction unmatched. The CDR3 is CASSTAGGHTEAFF. DNA for the CDR3: TGCGCCAGCAGCACGGCAGGGGGGCACACTGAAGCTTTCTTT. The full variable domain, in which reference TRBV5-1 and TRBJ1-1 provide the parts outside the CDR3, is KAGVTQTPRYLIKTRGQQVTLSCSPISGHRSVSWYQQTPGQGLQFLFEYFSETQRNKGNFPGRFSGRQFSNSRSEMNVSTLELGDSALYLCASSTAGGHTEAFFGQGTRLTVV.

The chain has TRBV7-2 and TRBJ2-3; no clear D gene. The CDR3 runs to 11 residues. Germline CDR1 is SGHTA and CDR2 is FQGNSA. This CDR3 reads CAPGGTDTQYF. In nucleotides, the CDR3 is TGTGCGCCCGGAGGCACAGATACGCAGTATTTT.

The chain combines TRBV9 with TRBJ2-7; tentatively, D is TRBD1 (5 bases). This CDR3 has 13 residues. Germline CDR1 reads SGDLS; CDR2 reads YYNGEE. The V end was cut by 4 bases, the J end by 4 bases, with 12 bases between. This CDR3 is CASSPWNRYEQYF. CDR3 nucleotide sequence: TGTGCCAGCAGCCCCTGGAACAGGTACGAGCAGTACTTC.

This chain joins TRBV5-5 and TRBJ1-1; a possible D gene is TRBD1 (6 bases). The CDR3 totals 14 residues. Germline V gene lookup returns CDR1 SGHKS and CDR2 YYEKEE (reference sequence). The V end lost 3 bases, the J end lost 4 bases, and 13 bases lay between the germline ends. CDR3 nucleotides: TGTGCCAGCAGCTCCCAGGGGCCGGGCACTGAAGCTTTCTTT. Translated: CASSSQGPGTEAFF.

J is TRBJ1-1 and V is TRBV3-1 (or the pseudogene TRBV3-2); TRBD1 matches 8 bases. V gave up 6 bases and J gave up 3 bases; unmatched junction bases: 0. Germline V gene data show CDR1 as LGHDT and CDR2 as YNNKEL (reference sequence). The CDR3 totals 12 residues. The CDR3 loop reads CASRQGDTEAFF. The CDR3 nucleotides read TGTGCCAGCAGACAGGGGGACACTGAAGCTTTCTTT.

The V gene is TRBV19, the J gene TRBJ1-6, with D perhaps matching TRBD1 (6 bases). Germline V gives CDR1 LNHDA, CDR2 SQIVND (reference sequence). Trimming left V 5 bases short and J 6 bases short, with 11 bases between. CDR3 length: 14 residues. The CDR3 coding sequence is TGTGCCAGTAGTCTGGACAGCATTAATTCACCCCTCCACTTT. Its protein product is CASSLDSINSPLHF.

The rearrangement joins TRBV5-6 to TRBJ1-2; D perhaps matches TRBD1 (5 bases). Looked up from germline, CDR1 is SGHDT and CDR2 is YYEEEE. This CDR3 has 13 amino acids. V lost 1 base and J 6 bases, leaving 10 bases between the germline ends. CDR3: CASSLRAGHGYTF. CDR3 in DNA: TGTGCCAGCAGCTTGCGGGCAGGGCATGGCTACACCTTC.

The chain links TRBV19 to TRBJ2-1; TRBD2 matches at 9 bases. CDR1 and CDR2 from the germline V gene are LNHDA and SQIVND (reference sequence). This CDR3 has 15 amino acids. Trimming cost V 6 bases and J 7 bases; bases outside gene matches: 10. CDR3 bases: TGTGCCAGTAGCCCTTTGCGGGGGGGCGTAAATGAGCAGTTCTTC. Translating it yields CASSPLRGGVNEQFF.

Here the CDR3 reads CASSLDGGFDEKLFF. The CDR3 DNA follows: TGCGCCAGCAGCTTGGACGGGGGATTCGATGAAAAACTGTTTTTT. The chain couples TRBV5-1 to TRBJ1-4, with D tentatively TRBD1 (5 bases). CDR3 length: 15 residues. The germline CDR1 and CDR2 sequences are SGHRS and YFSETQ. Trimming took 0 bases from V and 6 from J, leaving 12 bases between them.